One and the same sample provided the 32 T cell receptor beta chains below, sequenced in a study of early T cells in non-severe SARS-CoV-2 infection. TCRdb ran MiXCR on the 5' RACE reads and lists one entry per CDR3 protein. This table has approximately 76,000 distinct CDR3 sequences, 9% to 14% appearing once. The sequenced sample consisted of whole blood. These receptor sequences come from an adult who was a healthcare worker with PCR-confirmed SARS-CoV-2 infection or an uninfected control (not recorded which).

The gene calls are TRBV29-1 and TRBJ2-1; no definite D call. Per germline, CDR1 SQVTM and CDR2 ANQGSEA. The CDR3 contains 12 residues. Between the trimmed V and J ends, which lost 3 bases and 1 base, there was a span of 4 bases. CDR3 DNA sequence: TGCAGCGTTGAGTGGTCCTACAATGAGCAGTTCTTC. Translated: CSVEWSYNEQFF.

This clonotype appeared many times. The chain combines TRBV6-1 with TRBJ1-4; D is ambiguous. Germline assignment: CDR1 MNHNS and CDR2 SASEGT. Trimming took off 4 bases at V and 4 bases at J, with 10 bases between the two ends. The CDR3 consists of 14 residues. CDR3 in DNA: TGTGCCAGCAGTGGAACCTCCCTTAATGAAAAACTGTTTTTT. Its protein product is CASSGTSLNEKLFF.

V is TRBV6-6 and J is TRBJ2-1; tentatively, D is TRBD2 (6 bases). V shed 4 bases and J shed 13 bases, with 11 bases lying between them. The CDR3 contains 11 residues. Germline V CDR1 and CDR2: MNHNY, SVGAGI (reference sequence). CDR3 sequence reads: CASSLGTPQFF. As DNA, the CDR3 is TGTGCCAGCAGTTTGGGGACTCCCCAGTTCTTC.

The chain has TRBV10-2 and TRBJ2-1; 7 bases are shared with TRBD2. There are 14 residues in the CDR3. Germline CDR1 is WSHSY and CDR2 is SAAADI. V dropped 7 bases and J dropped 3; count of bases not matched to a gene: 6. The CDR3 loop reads CASKPTSLYNEQFF. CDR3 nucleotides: TGCGCCAGCAAACCGACTAGCCTCTACAATGAGCAGTTCTTC.

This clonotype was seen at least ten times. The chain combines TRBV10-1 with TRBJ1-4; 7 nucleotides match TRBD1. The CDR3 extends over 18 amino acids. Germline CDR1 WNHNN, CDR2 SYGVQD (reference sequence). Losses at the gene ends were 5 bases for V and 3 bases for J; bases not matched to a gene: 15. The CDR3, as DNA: TGCGCCAGCAGTTCCCCGGAGGAGGGGGCGTCGGCTAATGAAAAACTGTTTTTT. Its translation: CASSSPEEGASANEKLFF.

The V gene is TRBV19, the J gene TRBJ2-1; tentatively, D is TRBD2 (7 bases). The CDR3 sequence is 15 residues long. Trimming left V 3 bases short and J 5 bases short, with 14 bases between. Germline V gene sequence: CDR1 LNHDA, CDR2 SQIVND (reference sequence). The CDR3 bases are TGTGCCAGTAGTATCACGGGGGGCGCCCACAATGAGCAGTTCTTC. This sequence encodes CASSITGGAHNEQFF.

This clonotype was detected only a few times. The CDR3 sequence is CASSGRGVGEGADTQYF. Written as DNA, the CDR3 is TGTGCCAGCAGCGGGCGGGGAGTGGGGGAAGGGGCAGATACGCAGTATTTT. The gene calls are TRBV7-2 and TRBJ2-3; a weak D match, TRBD2 (6 bases). CDR1 and CDR2 from the germline V gene are SGHTA and FQGNSA. The length of the CDR3 is 17 residues. The V and J ends lost 5 bases and 4 bases respectively, with 22 bases between them.

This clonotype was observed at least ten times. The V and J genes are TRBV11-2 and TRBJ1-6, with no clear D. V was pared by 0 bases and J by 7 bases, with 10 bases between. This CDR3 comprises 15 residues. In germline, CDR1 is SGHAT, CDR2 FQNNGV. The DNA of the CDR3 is TGTGCCAGCAGCTTAGATCGTGTTTTCAATTCACCCCTCCACTTT. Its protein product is CASSLDRVFNSPLHF.

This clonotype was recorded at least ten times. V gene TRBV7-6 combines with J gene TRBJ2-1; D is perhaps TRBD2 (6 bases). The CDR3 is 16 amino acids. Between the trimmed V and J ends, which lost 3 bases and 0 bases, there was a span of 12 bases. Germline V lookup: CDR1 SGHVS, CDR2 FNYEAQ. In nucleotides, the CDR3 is TGTGCCAGCAGCTTTAATCGGGGGAGCTCCTACAATGAGCAGTTCTTC. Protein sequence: CASSFNRGSSYNEQFF.

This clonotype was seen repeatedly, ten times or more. The DNA of the CDR3 is TGTGCCAGCAGTGAAGCGCTTGGGGCGGAGAACACTGAAGCTTTCTTT. Translated: CASSEALGAENTEAFF. The chain has TRBV2 and TRBJ1-1, with D maybe TRBD1 (5 bases). Germline V gene lookup returns CDR1 SNHLY and CDR2 FYNNEI. There are 16 residues in the CDR3. V lost 0 bases and J 1 base, leaving 12 bases between the germline ends.

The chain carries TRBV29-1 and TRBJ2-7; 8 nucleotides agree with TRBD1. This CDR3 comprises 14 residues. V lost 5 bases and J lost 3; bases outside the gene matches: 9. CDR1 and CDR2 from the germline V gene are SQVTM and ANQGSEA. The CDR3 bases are TGCAGCGTTACCGGACAGGGTACTTTCTACGAGCAGTACTTC. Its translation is CSVTGQGTFYEQYF.

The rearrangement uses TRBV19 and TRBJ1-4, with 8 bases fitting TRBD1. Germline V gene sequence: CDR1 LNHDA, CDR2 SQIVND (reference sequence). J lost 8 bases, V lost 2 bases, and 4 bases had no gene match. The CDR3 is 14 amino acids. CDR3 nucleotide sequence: TGTGCCAGTAGTATACAGGGGGCTGGCGAAAAACTGTTTTTT. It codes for CASSIQGAGEKLFF.

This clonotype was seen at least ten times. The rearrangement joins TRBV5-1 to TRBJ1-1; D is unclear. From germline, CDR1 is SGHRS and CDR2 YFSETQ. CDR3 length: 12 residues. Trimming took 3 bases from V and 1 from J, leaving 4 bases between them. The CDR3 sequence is CASSSPNTEAFF. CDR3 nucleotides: TGCGCCAGCAGCTCTCCGAACACTGAAGCTTTCTTT.

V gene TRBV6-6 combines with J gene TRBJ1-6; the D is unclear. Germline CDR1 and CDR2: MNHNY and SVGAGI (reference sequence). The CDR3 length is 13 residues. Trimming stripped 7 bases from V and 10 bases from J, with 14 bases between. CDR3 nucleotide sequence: TGTGCCAGCACCTACTCACCGAACTCACCCCTCCACTTT. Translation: CASTYSPNSPLHF.

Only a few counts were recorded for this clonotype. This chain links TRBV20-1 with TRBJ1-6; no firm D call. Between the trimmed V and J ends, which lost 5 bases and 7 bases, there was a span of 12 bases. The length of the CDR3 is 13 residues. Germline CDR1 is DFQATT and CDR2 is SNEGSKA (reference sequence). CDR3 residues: CSAAGERNSPLHF. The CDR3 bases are TGCAGTGCTGCCGGGGAGAGAAATTCACCCCTCCACTTT.

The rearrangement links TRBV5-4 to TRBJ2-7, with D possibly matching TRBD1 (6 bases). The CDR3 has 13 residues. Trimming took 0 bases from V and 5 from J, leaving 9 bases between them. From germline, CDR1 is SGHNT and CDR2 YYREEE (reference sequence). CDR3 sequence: CASSLVGANEQYF. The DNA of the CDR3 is TGTGCCAGCAGCTTGGTGGGGGCCAACGAGCAGTACTTC.

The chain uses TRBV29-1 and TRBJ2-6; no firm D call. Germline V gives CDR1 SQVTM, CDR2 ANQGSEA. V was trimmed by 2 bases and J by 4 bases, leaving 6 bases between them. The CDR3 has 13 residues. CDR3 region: CSVEPPGANVLTF. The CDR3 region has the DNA TGCAGCGTTGAACCCCCGGGGGCCAACGTCCTGACTTTC.

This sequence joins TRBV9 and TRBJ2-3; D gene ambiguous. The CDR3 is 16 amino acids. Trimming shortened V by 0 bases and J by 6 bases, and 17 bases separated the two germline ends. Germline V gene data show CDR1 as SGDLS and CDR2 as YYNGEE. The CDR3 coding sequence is TGTGCCAGCAGCGTAGCCCCTTGGGTCGGGTTGGATACGCAGTATTTT. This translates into CASSVAPWVGLDTQYF.

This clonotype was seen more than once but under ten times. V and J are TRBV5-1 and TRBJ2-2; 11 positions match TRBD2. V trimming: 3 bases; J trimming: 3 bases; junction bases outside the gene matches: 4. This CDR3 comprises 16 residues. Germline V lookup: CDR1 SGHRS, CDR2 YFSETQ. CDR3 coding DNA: TGCGCCAGCAGCTGGGGACTAGCGGTCGACACCGGGGAGCTGTTTTTT. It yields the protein CASSWGLAVDTGELFF. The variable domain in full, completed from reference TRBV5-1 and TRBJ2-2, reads KAGVTQTPRYLIKTRGQQVTLSCSPISGHRSVSWYQQTPGQGLQFLFEYFSETQRNKGNFPGRFSGRQFSNSRSEMNVSTLELGDSALYLCASSWGLAVDTGELFFGEGSRLTVL.

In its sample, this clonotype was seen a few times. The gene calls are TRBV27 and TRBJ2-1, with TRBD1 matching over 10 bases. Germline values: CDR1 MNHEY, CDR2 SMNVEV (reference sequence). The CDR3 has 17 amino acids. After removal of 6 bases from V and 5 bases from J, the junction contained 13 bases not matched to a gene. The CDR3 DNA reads TGTGCCAGCAGGATTCTGGGACAGGGGCCGGGGAACAATGAGCAGTTCTTC. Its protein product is CASRILGQGPGNNEQFF.

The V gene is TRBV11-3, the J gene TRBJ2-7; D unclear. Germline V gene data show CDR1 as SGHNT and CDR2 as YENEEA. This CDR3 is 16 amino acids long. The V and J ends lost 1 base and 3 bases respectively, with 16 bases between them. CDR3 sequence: CASSLAGGSGLYEQYF. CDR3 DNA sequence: TGTGCCAGCAGCTTAGCGGGCGGATCCGGTCTCTACGAGCAGTACTTC.

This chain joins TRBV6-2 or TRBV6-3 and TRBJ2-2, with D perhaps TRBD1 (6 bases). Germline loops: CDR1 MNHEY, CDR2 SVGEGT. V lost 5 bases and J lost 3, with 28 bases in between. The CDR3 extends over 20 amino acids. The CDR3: CASSPLRFSRTDRHTGELFF. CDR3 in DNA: TGTGCCAGCAGTCCGTTACGATTTTCAAGAACAGACAGGCACACCGGGGAGCTGTTTTTT.

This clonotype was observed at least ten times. The CDR3 loop is CASSLVPRGPLAGVAGELFF. DNA for the CDR3: TGTGCCAGCAGCTTAGTTCCCAGGGGGCCTCTAGCGGGAGTGGCCGGGGAGCTGTTTTTT. The chain has TRBV11-2 and TRBJ2-2; 10 nucleotides align to TRBD2. V shed 1 base, J shed 6 bases, and the junction held 17 bases outside the gene matches. The CDR3 runs 20 residues. CDR1 and CDR2 (germline): SGHAT, FQNNGV.

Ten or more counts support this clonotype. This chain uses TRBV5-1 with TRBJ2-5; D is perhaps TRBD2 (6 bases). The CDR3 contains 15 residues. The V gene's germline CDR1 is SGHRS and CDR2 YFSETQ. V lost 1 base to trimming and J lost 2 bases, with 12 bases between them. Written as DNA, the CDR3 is TGCGCCAGCAGCTTGAGGGCTAGCGTTCAAGAGACCCAGTACTTC. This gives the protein CASSLRASVQETQYF.

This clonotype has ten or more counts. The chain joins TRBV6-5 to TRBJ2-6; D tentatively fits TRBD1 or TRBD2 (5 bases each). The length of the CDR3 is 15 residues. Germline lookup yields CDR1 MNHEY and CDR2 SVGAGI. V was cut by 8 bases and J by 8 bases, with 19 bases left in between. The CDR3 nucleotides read TGTGCCAGCCGATCTCCTAAGAGGGGTCCCAACGTCCTGACTTTC. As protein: CASRSPKRGPNVLTF.

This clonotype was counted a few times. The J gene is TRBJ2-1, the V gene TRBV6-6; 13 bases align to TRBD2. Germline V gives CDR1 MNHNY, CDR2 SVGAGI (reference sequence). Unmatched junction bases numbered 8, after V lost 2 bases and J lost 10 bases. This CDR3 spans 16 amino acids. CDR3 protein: CASSYGLAGAQREQFF. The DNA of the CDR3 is TGTGCCAGCAGTTACGGACTAGCGGGAGCTCAACGGGAGCAGTTCTTC.

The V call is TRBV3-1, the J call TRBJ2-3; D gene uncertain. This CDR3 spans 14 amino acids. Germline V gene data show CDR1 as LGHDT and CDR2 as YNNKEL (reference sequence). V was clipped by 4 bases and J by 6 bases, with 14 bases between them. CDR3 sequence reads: CASSPRVDGDTQYF. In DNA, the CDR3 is TGTGCCAGCAGCCCAAGAGTGGACGGTGATACGCAGTATTTT.

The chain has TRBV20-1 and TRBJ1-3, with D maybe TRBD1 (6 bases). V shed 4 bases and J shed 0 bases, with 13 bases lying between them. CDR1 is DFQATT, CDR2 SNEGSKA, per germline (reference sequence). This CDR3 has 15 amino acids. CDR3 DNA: TGCAGTGCTACAGGGGAGTCTAACTCTGGAAACACCATATATTTT. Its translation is CSATGESNSGNTIYF.

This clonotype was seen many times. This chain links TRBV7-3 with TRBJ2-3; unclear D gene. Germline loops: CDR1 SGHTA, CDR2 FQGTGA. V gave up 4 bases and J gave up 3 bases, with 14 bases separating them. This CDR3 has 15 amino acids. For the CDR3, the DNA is TGTGCCAGCAGCTCGACACCTATGGGGACAGATACGCAGTATTTT. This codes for CASSSTPMGTDTQYF.

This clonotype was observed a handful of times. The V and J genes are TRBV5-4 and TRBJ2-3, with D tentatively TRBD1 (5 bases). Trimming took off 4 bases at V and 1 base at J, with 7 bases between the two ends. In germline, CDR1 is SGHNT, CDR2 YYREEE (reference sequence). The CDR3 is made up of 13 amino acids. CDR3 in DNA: TGTGCCAGCAGCCCGACAGGCACAGATACGCAGTATTTT. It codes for CASSPTGTDTQYF.

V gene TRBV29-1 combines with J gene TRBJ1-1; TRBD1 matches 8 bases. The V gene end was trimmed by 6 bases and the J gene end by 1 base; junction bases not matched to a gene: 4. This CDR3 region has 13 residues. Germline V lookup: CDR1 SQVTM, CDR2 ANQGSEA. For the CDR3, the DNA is TGCAGCGTCGGGGACAGGACGAACACTGAAGCTTTCTTT. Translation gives CSVGDRTNTEAFF.

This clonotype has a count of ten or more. Here the CDR3 reads CASSYRLDTGELFF. DNA for the CDR3: TGTGCCAGCAGTTACCGCCTAGACACCGGGGAGCTGTTTTTT. The chain recombines TRBV6-5 with TRBJ2-2, with no clear D. The V gene lost 2 bases and the J gene lost 3 bases, with 7 bases spanning the gap. Looked up from germline, CDR1 is MNHEY and CDR2 is SVGAGI. The CDR3 has 14 amino acids.